This TCR beta chain appears in the sequencing data of a study of vaccination effects on CD4 cells after COVID-19. Clones were sequenced by immunoSEQ multiplex PCR, and TCRdb holds only the in-frame ones, with some missing. The sample lists 23,000 or so clones, roughly 73% occurring once. About this clone: Its antigen is still unknown.

Before sequencing, viral peptide pools were used by the ViraFEST assay to expand antigen-specific CD4+ T cells. Upon completion of more than 9 days in culture, CD4+ T cells were isolated. Supplemented with around 11 IU/ml IL-2 and about 10 ug/ml peptides, 2 million to 2.5 million PBMC per well were kept in culture. This CDR3 comprises 15 residues. The ends lost 1 base at V and 5 bases at J; junction bases unmatched: 4. Germline V CDR1 and CDR2: KGHSH, LQKENI. The rearrangement joins TRBV18 to TRBJ2-3, with 9 positions matching TRBD1. The clonotype comes from a human donor who received a COVID-19 vaccine. Here the sequenced sample was CD4+ T cells from PBMCs cultured with HCoV-229E spike peptides, taken before COVID-19 vaccination. CDR3 sequence: CASSPQQGAQDTQYF. In nucleotides, the CDR3 is TGTGCCAGCTCACCACAACAGGGGGCGCAAGATACGCAGTATTTT.